This TCR beta chain was identified during a study of blood T cell repertoires in COVID-19. This CDR3 spans 15 amino acids. In germline, CDR1 is SGHTS, CDR2 YDEGEE. Trimming removed 0 bases at V and 8 bases at J, with 14 bases between. The protocol was immunoSEQ multiplex PCR, while the TCRdb copy is restricted to in-frame clones and leaves out a portion. Altogether approximately 68,000 clones are present, 65% to 90% being singletons, with the ten largest covering 6% to 7%. The sequencing input was peripheral blood. The chain joins TRBV5-8 to TRBJ1-4; a possible D gene is TRBD1 (5 bases). This clonotype originated in a woman in her sixties with acute or convalescent COVID-19. Here the CDR3 DNA reads TGTGCCAGCAGCTTGGCTGGCAGGGAAATCGAAAAACTGTTTTTT. Translated, it gives CASSLAGREIEKLFF.